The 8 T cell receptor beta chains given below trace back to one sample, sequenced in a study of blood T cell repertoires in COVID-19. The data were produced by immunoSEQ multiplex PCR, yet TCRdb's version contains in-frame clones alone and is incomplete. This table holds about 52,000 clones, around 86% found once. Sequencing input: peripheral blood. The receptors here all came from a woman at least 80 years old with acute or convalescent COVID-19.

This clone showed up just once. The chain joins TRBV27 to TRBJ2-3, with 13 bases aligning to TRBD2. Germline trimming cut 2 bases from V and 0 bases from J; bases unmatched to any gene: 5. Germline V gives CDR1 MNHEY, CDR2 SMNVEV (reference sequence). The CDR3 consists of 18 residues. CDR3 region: CASSLRLAGGYSTDTQYF. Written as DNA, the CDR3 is TGTGCCAGCAGTTTACGACTAGCGGGGGGCTATAGCACAGATACGCAGTATTTT.

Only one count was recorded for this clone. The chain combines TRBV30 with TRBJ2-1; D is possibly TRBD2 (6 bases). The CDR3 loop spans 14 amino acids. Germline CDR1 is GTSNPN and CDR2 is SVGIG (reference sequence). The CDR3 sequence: CAYLGGGSYNEQFF. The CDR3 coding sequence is TGTGCTTACCTCGGGGGTGGCTCCTACAATGAGCAGTTCTTC.

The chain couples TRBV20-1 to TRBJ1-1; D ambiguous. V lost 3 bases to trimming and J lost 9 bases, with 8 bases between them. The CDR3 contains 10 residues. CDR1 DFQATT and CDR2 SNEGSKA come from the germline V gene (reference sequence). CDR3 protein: CSASHRKAFF. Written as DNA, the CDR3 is TGCAGTGCTAGCCACAGAAAAGCTTTCTTT.

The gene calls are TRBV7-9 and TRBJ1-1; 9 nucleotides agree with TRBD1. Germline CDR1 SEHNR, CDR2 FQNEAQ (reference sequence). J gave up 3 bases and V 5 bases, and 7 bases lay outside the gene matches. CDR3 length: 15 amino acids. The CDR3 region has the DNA TGTGCCAGCAGCCTAAACAGGGGGCGCGACACTGAAGCTTTCTTT. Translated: CASSLNRGRDTEAFF.

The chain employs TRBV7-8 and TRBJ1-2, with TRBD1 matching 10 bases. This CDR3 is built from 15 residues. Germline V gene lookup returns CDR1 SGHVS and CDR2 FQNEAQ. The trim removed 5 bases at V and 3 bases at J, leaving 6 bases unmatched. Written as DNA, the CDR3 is TGTGCCAGCAGCCCGACAGGGGGCATCGACTATGGCTACACCTTC. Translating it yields CASSPTGGIDYGYTF.

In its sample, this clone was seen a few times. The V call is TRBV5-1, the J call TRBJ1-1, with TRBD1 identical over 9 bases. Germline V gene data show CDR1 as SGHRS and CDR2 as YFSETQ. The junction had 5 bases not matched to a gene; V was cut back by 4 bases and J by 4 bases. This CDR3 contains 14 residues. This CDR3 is CASSDTGGVTEAFF. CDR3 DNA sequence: TGCGCCAGCAGCGACACAGGGGGCGTCACTGAAGCTTTCTTT.

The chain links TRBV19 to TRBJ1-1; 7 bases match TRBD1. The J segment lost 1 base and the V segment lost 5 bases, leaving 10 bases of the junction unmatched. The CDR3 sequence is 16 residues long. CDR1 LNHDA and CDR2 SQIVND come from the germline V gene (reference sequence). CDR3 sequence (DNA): TGTGCCAGTAGTCGACAGGGACCTCTTACGAACACTGAAGCTTTCTTT. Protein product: CASSRQGPLTNTEAFF.

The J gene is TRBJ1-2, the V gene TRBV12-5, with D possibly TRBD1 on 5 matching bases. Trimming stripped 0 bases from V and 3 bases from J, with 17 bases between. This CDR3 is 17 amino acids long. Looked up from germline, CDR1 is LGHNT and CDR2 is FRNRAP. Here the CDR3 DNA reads TGTGCTAGTGGTTTGGTAGTCTTCCAGGGAGGGGACTATGGCTACACCTTC. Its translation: CASGLVVFQGGDYGYTF.